This record covers a single T cell receptor (beta chain). The antigen is undetermined. This record belongs to a study of blood T cells in healthy people across ages. General study results and limits: Donor CMV infection status was unknown, possibly confounding age-related changes in expanded clonotypes. Those diversity estimates obtained from one million T cells were thought to be underestimates. Diversity of TCR beta per million T cells declined in a roughly linear way with age.

Using a J-beta primer mix together with a sample-barcoded 5' primer, a second PCR was run for about 6 to 11 cycles. Through a template-switch adaptor with 12 random nucleotides, each cDNA molecule received a tag. Each CDR3 protein gets one entry after TCRdb re-called the 5' RACE reads with MiXCR. Of about 1.4 million distinct CDR3 sequences listed, approximately 60% are singletons. Germline-derived CDR1 and CDR2 are MNHEY and SMNVEV (reference sequence). The CDR3 covers 15 residues. V trimming: 4 bases; J trimming: 2 bases; junction bases outside the gene matches: 7. The chain uses TRBV27 and TRBJ2-7; 8 nucleotides match TRBD1. The sample consisted of blood. The TCR was taken from a man aged 18-30 years in good health. The CDR3: CASSSTGQGAYEQYF. CDR3 coding DNA: TGTGCCAGCAGTTCCACCGGACAGGGTGCCTACGAGCAGTACTTC.